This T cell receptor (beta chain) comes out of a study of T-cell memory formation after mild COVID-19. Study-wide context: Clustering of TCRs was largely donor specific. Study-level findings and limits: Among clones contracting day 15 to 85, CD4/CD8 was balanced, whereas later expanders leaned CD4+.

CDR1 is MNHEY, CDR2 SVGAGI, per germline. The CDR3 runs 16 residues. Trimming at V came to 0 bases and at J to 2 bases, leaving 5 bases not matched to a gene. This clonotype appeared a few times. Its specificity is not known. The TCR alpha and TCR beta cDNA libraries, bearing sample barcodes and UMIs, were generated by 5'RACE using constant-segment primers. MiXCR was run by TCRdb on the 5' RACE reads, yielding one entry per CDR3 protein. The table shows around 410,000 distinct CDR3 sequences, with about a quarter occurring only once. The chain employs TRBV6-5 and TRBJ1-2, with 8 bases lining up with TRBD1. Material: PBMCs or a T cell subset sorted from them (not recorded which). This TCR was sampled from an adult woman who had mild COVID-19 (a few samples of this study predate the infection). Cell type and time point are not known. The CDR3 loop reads CASSYSWTGINYGYTF. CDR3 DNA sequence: TGTGCCAGCAGTTACTCATGGACAGGGATCAACTATGGCTACACCTTC.